Here is one TCR beta chain with its context. Each CDR3 protein gets one entry after TCRdb re-called the RT-PCR reads with MiXCR. The sample lists 90,000 to 130,000 distinct CDR3 sequences, roughly 37% seen once, with under 30% in the top ten. The sample comes from a study of patients and donors after allogeneic stem cell transplantation. With V trimmed by 3 bases and J by 4 bases, 3 bases remained unmatched. Germline lookup yields CDR1 KGHSH and CDR2 LQKENI. This CDR3 region has 14 residues. The TCR was taken from a human donor who was either an allogeneic HSCT recipient or a stem cell or donor lymphocyte infusion donor (not recorded which). It is not recorded whose cells these are; they may come from a transplant donor. The source material was blood, either unsorted or a sorted T cell fraction (not recorded which). This rearrangement joins TRBV18 to TRBJ2-1; 7 nucleotides align to TRBD2. In DNA form, the CDR3 reads TGTGCCAGCTCACCGCGGGAGAGATACAATGAGCAGTTCTTC. Its protein is CASSPRERYNEQFF. Full variable domain (remainder filled in from reference TRBV18 and TRBJ2-1): NAGVMQNPRHLVRRRGQEARLRCSPMKGHSHVYWYRQLPEEGLKFMVYLQKENIIDESGMPKERFSAEFPKEGPSILRIQQVVRGDSAAYFCASSPRERYNEQFFGPGTRLTVL.